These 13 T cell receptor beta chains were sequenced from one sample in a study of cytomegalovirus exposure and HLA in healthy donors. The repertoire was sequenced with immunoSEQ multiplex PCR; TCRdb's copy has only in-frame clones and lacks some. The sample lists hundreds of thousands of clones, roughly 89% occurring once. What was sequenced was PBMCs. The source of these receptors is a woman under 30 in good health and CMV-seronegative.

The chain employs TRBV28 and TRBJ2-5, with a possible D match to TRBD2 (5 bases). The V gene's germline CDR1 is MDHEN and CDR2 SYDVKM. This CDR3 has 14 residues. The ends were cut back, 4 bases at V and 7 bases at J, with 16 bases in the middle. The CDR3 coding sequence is TGTGCCAGCAGTTCCTTAAGGGAGACCGGGACCCAGTACTTC. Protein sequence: CASSSLRETGTQYF. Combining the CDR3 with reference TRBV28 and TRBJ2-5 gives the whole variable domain DVKVTQSSRYLVKRTGEKVFLECVQDMDHENMFWYRQDPGLGLRLIYFSYDVKMKEKGDIPEGYSVSREKKERFSLILESASTNQTSMYLCASSSLRETGTQYFGPGTRLLVL.

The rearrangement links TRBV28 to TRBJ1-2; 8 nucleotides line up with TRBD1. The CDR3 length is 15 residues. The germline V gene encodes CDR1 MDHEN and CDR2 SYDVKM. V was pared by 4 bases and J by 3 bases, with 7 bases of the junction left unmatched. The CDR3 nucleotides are TGTGCCAGCAGTTCCCCGGACAGGGCGGACTATGGCTACACCTTC. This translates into CASSSPDRADYGYTF.

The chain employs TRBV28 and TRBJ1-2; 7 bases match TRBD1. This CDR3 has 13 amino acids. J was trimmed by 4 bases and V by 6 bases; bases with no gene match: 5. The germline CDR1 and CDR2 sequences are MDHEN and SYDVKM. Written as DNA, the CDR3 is TGTGCCAGCAGACCACGGGACAGCTATGGCTACACCTTC. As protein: CASRPRDSYGYTF.

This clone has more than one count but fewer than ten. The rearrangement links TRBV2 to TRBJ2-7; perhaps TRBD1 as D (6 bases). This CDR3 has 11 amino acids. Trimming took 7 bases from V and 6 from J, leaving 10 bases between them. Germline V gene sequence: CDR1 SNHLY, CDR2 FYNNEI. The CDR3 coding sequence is TGTGCCAGCACCGAAGGGGGCGAGCAGTACTTC. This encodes CASTEGGEQYF.

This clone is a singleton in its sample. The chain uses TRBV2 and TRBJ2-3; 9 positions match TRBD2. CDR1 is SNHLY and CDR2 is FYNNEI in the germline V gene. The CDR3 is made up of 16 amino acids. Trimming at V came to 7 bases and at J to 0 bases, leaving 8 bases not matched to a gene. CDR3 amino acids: CASTGGRAGSTDTQYF. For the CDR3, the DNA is TGTGCCAGCACGGGCGGGAGGGCCGGTAGCACAGATACGCAGTATTTT.

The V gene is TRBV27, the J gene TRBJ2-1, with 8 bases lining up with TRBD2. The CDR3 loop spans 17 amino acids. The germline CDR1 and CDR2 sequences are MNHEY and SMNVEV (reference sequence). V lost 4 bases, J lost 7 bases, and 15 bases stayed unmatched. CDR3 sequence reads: CASSSPPGGALRNEQFF. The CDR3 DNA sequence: TGTGCCAGCAGTTCTCCTCCGGGGGGGGCGTTGAGGAATGAGCAGTTCTTC.

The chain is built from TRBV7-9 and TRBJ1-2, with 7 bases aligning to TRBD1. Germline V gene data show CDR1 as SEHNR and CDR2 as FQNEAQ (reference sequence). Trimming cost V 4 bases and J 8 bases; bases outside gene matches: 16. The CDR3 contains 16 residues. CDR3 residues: CASSYAGQTFPGGYTF. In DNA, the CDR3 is TGTGCCAGCAGCTATGCGGGACAGACCTTCCCTGGAGGCTACACCTTC. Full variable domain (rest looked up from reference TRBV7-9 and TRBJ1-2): DTGVSQNPRHKITKRGQNVTFRCDPISEHNRLYWYRQTLGQGPEFLTYFQNEAQLEKSRLLSDRFSAERPKGSFSTLEIQRTEQGDSAMYLCASSYAGQTFPGGYTFGSGTRLTVV.

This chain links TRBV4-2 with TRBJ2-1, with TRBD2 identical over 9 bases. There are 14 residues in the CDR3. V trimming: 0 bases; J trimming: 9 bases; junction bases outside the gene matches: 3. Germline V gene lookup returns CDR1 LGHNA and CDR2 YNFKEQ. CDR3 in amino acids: CASSQDPSGVEQFF. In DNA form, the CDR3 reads TGTGCCAGCAGCCAAGATCCTAGCGGGGTTGAGCAGTTCTTC.

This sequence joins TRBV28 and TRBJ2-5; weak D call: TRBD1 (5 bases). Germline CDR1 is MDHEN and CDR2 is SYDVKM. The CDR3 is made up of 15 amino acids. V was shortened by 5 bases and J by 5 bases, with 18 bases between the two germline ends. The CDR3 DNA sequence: TGTGCCAGCAGTACGACAGCTCTGGGCAGGGAGACCCAGTACTTC. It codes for CASSTTALGRETQYF.

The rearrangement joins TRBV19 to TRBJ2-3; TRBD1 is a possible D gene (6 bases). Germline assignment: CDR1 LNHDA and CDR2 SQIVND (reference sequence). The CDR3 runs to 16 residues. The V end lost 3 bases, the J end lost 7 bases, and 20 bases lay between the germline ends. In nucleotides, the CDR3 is TGTGCCAGTAGTATTATCCCCGGGACAATACCAAATACGCAGTATTTT. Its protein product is CASSIIPGTIPNTQYF.

Here the CDR3 reads CASSQLTALQETQYF. CDR3 in DNA: TGTGCCAGCAGTCAACTGACAGCGCTACAAGAGACCCAGTACTTC. This chain links TRBV6-5 with TRBJ2-5; a weak D match, TRBD1 (5 bases). This CDR3 has 15 residues. Germline V gene sequence: CDR1 MNHEY, CDR2 SVGAGI. V lost 5 bases and J 2 bases, leaving 15 bases between the germline ends.

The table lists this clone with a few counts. The CDR3: CASSSSGTTYEQYF. CDR3 bases: TGTGCCAGCTCCTCCTCCGGGACTACTTACGAGCAGTACTTC. V and J are TRBV18 and TRBJ2-7; 7 positions agree with TRBD2. The germline V gene has CDR1 KGHSH and CDR2 LQKENI. This CDR3 contains 14 residues. V gave up 6 bases and J gave up 4 bases; unmatched junction bases: 9.

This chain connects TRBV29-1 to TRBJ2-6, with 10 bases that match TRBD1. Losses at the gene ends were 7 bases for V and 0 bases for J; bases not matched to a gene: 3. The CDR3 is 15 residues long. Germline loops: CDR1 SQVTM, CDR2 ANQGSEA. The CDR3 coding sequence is TGCAGCGCGACAGGGGGCACCTCTGGGGCCAACGTCCTGACTTTC. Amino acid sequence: CSATGGTSGANVLTF.